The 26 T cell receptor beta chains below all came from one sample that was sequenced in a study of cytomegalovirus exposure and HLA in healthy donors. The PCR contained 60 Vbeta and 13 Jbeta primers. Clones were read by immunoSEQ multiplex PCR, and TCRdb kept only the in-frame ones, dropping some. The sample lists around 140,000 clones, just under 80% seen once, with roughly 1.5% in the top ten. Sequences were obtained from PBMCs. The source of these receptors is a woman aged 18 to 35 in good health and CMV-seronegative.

CDR3 in DNA: TGTGCCAGCACCCTAGAATGGACCGGGGAGCTGTTTTTT. Translating it yields CASTLEWTGELFF. The J gene is TRBJ2-2, the V gene TRBV6-5; D not resolved. The CDR3 runs to 13 residues. CDR1 and CDR2 (germline): MNHEY, SVGAGI. The ends were cut back, 7 bases at V and 5 bases at J, with 11 bases in the middle.

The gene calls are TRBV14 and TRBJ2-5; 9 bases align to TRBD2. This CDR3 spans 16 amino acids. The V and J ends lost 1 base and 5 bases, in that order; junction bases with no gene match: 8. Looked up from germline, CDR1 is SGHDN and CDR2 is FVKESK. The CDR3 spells CASSQGLAGKYETQYF. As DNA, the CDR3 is TGTGCCAGCAGCCAAGGGCTAGCGGGAAAGTATGAGACCCAGTACTTC.

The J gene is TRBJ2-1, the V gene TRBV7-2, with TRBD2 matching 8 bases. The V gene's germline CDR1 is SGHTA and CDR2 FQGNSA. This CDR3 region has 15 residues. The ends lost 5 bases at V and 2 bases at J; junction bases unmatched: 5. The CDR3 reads CASSPREATYNEQFF. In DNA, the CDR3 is TGTGCCAGCAGCCCGCGGGAGGCTACCTACAATGAGCAGTTCTTC.

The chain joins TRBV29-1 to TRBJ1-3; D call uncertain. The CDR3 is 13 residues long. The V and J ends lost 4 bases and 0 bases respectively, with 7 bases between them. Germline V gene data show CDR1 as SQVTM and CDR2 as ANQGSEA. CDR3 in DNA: TGCAGCGTTGCCCTAGACTCTGGAAACACCATATATTTT. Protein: CSVALDSGNTIYF.

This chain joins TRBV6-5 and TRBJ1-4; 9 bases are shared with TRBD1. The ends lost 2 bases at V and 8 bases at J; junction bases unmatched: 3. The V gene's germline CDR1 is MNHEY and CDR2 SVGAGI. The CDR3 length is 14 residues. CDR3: CASSYGTGYEKLFF. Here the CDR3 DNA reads TGTGCCAGCAGTTACGGGACAGGGTACGAAAAACTGTTTTTT.

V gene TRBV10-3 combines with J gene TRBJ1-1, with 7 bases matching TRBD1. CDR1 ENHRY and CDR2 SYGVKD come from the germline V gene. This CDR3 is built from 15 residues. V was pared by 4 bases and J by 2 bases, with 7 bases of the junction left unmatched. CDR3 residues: CAISGSTGENTEAFF. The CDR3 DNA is TGTGCCATCAGTGGAAGTACAGGGGAAAACACTGAAGCTTTCTTT.

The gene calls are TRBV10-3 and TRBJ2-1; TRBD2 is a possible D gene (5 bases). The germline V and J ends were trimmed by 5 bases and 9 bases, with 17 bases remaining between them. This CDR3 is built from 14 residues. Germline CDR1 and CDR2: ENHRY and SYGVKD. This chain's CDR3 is CAISQLQGLGEQFF. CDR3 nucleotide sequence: TGTGCCATCAGTCAACTACAAGGACTGGGTGAGCAGTTCTTC.

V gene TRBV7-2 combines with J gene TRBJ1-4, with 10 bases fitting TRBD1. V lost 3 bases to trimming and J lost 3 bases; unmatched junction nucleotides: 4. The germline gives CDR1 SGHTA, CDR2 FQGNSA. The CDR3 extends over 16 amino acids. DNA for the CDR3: TGTGCCAGCAGCTTGGGGACAGGGGCCCCTAATGAAAAACTGTTTTTT. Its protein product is CASSLGTGAPNEKLFF. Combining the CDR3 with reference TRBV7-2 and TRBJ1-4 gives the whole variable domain GAGVSQSPSNKVTEKGKDVELRCDPISGHTALYWYRQSLGQGLEFLIYFQGNSAPDKSGLPSDRFSAERTGGSVSTLTIQRTQQEDSAVYLCASSLGTGAPNEKLFFGSGTQLSVL.

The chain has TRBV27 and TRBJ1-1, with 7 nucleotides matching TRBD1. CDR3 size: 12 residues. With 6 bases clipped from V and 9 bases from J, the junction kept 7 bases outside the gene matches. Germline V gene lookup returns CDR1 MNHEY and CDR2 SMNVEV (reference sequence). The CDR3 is CASSQDRTKAFF. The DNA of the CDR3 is TGTGCCAGCAGCCAGGACAGGACAAAAGCTTTCTTT.

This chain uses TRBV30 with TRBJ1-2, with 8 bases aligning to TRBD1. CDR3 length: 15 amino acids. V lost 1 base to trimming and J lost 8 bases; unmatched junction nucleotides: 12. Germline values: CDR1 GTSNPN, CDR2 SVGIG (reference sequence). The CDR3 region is CAWSATPGGGSGYTF. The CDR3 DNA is TGTGCCTGGAGTGCGACCCCAGGGGGCGGTTCGGGCTACACCTTC.

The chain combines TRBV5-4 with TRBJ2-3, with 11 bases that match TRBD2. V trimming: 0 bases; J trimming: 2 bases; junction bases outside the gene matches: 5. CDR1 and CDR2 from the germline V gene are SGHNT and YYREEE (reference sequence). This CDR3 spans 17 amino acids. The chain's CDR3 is CASSLGTSGHSTDTQYF. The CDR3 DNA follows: TGTGCCAGCAGCTTGGGGACTAGCGGGCACTCCACAGATACGCAGTATTTT.

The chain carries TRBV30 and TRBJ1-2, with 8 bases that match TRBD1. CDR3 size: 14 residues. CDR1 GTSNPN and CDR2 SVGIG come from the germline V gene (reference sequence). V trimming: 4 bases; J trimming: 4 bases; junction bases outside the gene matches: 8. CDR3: CAWTPDREFYGYTF. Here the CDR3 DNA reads TGTGCCTGGACCCCGGACAGGGAGTTCTATGGCTACACCTTC. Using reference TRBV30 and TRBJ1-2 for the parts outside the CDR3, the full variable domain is SQTIHQWPATLVQPVGSPLSLECTVEGTSNPNLYWYRQAAGRGLQLLFYSVGIGQISSEVPQNLSASRPQDRQFILSSKKLLLSDSGFYLCAWTPDREFYGYTFGSGTRLTVV.

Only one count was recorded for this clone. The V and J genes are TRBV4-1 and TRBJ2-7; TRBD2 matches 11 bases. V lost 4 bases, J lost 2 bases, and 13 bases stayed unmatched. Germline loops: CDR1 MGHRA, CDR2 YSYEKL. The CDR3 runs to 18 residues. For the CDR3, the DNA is TGCGCCAGCAGCCGCTCCTTAGGGGGGGGACTAGCGGCCTACGAGCAGTACTTC. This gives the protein CASSRSLGGGLAAYEQYF.

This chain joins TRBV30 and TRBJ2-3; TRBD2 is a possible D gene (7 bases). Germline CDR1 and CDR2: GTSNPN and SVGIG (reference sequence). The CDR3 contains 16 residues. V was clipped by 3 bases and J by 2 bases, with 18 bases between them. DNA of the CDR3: TGTGCCTGGAGCACAGGGACTATCCCTATCACAGATACGCAGTATTTT. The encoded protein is CAWSTGTIPITDTQYF.

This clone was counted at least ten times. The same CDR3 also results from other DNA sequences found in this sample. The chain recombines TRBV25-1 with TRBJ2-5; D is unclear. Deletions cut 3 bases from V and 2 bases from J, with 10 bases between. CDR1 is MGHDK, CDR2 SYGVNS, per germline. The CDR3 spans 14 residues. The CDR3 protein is CASSERGHQETQYF. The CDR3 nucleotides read TGTGCCAGCAGTGAGAGAGGCCATCAAGAGACCCAGTACTTC.

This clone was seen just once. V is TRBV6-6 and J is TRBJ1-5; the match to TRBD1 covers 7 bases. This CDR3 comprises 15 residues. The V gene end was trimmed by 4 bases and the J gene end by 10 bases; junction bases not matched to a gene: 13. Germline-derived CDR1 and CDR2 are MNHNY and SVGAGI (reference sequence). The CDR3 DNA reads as TGTGCCAGCAGTTTATCAGGGGGAAGTTGGGATCCCCAGCATTTT. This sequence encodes CASSLSGGSWDPQHF.

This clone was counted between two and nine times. This chain's CDR3 is CAIGGQGGTNTEAFF. DNA of the CDR3: TGTGCCATCGGAGGACAGGGTGGGACGAACACTGAAGCTTTCTTT. V is TRBV10-3 and J is TRBJ1-1, with 8 bases identical to TRBD1. CDR3 length: 15 residues. CDR1 is ENHRY, CDR2 SYGVKD, per germline. Trimming removed 8 bases from V and 1 base from J; junction bases left unmatched: 9.

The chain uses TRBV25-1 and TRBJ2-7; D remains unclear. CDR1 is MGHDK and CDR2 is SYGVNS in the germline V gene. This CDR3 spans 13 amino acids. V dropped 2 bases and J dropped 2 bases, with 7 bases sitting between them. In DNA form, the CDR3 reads TGTGCCAGCAGTGAAGCACCTACCTACGAGCAGTACTTC. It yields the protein CASSEAPTYEQYF.

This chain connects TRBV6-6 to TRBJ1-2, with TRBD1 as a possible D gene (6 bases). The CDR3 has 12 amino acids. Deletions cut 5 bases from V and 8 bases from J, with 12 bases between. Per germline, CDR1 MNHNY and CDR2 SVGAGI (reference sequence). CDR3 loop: CASSKVGQGYTF. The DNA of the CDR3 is TGTGCCAGCAGTAAAGTAGGACAGGGCTACACCTTC.

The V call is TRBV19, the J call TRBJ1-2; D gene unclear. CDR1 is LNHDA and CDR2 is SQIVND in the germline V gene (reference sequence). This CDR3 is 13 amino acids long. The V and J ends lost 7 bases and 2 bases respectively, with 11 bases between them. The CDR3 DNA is TGTGCCAGTACTTGGACGGGGAACTATGGCTACACCTTC. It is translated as CASTWTGNYGYTF. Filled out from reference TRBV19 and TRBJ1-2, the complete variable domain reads DGGITQSPKYLFRKEGQNVTLSCEQNLNHDAMYWYRQDPGQGLRLIYYSQIVNDFQKGDIAEGYSVSREKKESFPLTVTSAQKNPTAFYLCASTWTGNYGYTFGSGTRLTVV.

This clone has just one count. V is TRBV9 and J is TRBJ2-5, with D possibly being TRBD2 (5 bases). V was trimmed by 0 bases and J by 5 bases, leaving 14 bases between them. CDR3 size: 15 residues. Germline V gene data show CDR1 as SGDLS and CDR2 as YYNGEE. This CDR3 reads CASSVATGRGETQYF. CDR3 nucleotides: TGTGCCAGCAGCGTAGCAACTGGAAGAGGGGAGACCCAGTACTTC.

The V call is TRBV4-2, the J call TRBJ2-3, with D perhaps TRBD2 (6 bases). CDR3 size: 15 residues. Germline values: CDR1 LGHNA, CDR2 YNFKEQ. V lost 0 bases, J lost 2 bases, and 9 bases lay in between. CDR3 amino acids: CASSQDWTTTDTQYF. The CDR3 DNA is TGTGCCAGCAGCCAAGACTGGACTACCACAGATACGCAGTATTTT.

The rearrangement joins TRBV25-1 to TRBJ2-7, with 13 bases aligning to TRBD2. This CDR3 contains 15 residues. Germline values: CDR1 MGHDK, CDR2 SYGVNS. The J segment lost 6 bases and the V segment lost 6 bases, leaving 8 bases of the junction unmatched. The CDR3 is CASSSGTSGNLEQYF. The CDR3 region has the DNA TGTGCCAGCAGCTCAGGGACTAGCGGGAACCTCGAGCAGTACTTC.

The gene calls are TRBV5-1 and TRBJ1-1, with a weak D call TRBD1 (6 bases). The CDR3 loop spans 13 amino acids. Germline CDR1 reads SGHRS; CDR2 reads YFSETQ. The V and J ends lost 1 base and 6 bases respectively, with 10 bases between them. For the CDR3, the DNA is TGCGCCAGCAGCTTGCAGGGGCGGCCTGAAGCTTTCTTT. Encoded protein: CASSLQGRPEAFF.

CDR3 DNA sequence: TGTGCCAGCAGCTTACCTTCGGTAGCGGGAGGGAAAGCAGATACGCAGTATTTT. Amino acids: CASSLPSVAGGKADTQYF. The chain has TRBV7-2 and TRBJ2-3; 11 bases are shared with TRBD2. The CDR3 covers 18 residues. The germline V gene encodes CDR1 SGHTA and CDR2 FQGNSA. The V gene end was trimmed by 2 bases and the J gene end by 4 bases; junction bases not matched to a gene: 11.

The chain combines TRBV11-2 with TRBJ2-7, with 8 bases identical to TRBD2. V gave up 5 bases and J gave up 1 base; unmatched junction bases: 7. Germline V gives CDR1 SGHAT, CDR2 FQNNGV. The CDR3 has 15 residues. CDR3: CASSPGVAGSYEQYF. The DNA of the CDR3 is TGTGCCAGCAGCCCAGGGGTAGCGGGATCCTACGAGCAGTACTTC.